The clone carrying this TCR beta chain was picked up one time. One end of the junction fails to match germline, which may point to a read error. The source of the sample is a study of CD8+CD57+ T cells in acquired aplastic anemia. Germline assignment: CDR1 LNHNV and CDR2 YYDKDF (reference sequence). The CDR3 consists of 14 residues. Researchers used genomic DNA as the template to profile TCR beta VDJ and CDR3. In TCRdb, the reads were re-called with MiXCR into one record per CDR3 protein. The table records about 160,000 distinct CDR3 sequences, 47% of them present only once. Patients who underwent sequencing had shown CD8+CD57+ cell expansion by flow cytometry.

The source of this sequence is a human donor with aplastic anemia. The sample consisted of sorted CD4+, CD8+, or CD8+CD57+ T cells (not recorded which) from PBMCs. The chain recombines TRBV15 with TRBJ2-5; D may be TRBD1 or TRBD2 (5 bases each). Here the CDR3 reads CATSRDIAEGTQCF. As DNA, the CDR3 is TGCGCCACCAGCAGAGATATAGCAGAGGGGACCCAGTGCTTC.